This TCR beta chain was identified during a study of shared clonotypes between healthy human individuals. Data came from immunoSEQ multiplex PCR; TCRdb stores just in-frame clones and leaves some out. The data hold 2 million to 2.5 million clones, with 90% to 95% observed a single time. Trimming pared 1 base from V and 9 bases from J, leaving 7 bases between. Looked up from germline, CDR1 is SGHAT and CDR2 is FQNNGV. This CDR3 is built from 13 residues. In regard to this clone: The antigen is undetermined.

Overall study findings and caveats: Larger estimated richness was generally seen in naive subsets than in memory subsets.

The chain carries TRBV11-2 and TRBJ1-6; D unclear. The sequence derives from a man between 18 and 35 years old in good health. Some clones in this sample may be carry-over from other donors' samples. The sequencing sample was made of naive CD4+ T cells from PBMCs. Subset in this sample: CD45RA+ positively selected. This CDR3 is CASSLALASPLHF. The CDR3 DNA follows: TGTGCCAGCAGCTTAGCCCTGGCTTCACCCCTCCACTTT.